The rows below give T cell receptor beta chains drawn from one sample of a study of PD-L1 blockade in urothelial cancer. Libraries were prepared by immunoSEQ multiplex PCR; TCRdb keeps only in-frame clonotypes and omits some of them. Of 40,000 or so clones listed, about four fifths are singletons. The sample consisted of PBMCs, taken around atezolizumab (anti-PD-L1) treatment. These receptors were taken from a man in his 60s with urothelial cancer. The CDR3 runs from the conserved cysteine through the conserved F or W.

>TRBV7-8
CASSSQGVSPHEQFF
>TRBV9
CASSPSTDTGELFF
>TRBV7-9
CASSLAGQFSGNTIYF
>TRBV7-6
CASSQNRLAGELDTQYF
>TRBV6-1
CASSGDRGRTSTGELFF
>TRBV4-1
CASSQAPLRQGNQPQHF
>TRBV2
CASSVYGYNEQFF
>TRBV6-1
CASRADTRNTEAFF
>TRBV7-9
CASSLDSGGFEQYF
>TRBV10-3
CAISESAGNNYGYTF
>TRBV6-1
CASRAGTGSQPQHF
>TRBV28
CASTSLRRALAKNIQYF
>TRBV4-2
CASSRTSSGTDTQYF
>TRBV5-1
CASSLWGQGSEQYF
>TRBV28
CASSLAGEITNQPQHF
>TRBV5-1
CASSPRDRAHGYTF
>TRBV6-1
CASSERDTDTQYF
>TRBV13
CASSPRGRGQGIYGYTF
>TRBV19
CASSIWGTGGYHGELFF
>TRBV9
CASSLMGTGYIETQYF
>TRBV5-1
CASSFGQGGTDTQYF
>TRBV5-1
CASSFGDRGGSPLHF
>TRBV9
CASSPRGAYEQYF
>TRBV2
CASSRGKGTYEQYF
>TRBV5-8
CASSPGQGRATNEKLFF
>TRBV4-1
CASSHTGGLNTEAFF
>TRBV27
CASKSLAGARFQETQYF
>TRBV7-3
CASSPGIGPQYF
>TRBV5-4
CASRPDLQGDYEQYF
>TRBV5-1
CASSLEQDTEAFF
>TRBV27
CASSTRIGSYEQYF
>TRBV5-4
CASSPAGERGEGETQYF
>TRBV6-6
CASSYYAGQETQYF
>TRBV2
CASILGGGSTDTQYF
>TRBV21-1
CASSKRGGGFLNTEAFF
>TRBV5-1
CATTAGQGDGNEQFF
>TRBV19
CATSKRSYNEQFF
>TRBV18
CASSPRQNDGYTF
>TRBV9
CASSSTTGAYNSPLHF
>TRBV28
CASSYGQARNEQYF
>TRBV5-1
CASSLATRDNNQETQYF
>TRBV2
CASKVSGIGEQYF
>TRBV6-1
CASSGLGGGNRGLETQYF
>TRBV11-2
CASSLDPTTSGGDYEQYF
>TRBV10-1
CASSTGTGYGNTIYF
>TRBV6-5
CASSYSRTANYGYTF
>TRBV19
CASSYTPAADTQYF
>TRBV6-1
CASSEALPGWGYTF
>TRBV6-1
CASSELLGGQGTEAFF
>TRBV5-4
CASSFEGRGTGELFF
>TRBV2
CASTSGGAREQFF
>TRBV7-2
CASSSRSGRGWIRPYEQYF
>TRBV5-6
CASSDLEAQYF
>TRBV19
CASSPIQPQHF
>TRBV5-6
CASSPIRTETTEAFF
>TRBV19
CASTARGGNTEAFF
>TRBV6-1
CASGNSNLNTEAFF
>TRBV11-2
CASSSPYGGGYEQYF
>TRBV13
CASSTNSGPGELFF
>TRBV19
CASSAQKGLTYGYTF